The rows below give T cell receptor beta chains drawn from one sample of a study of control samples from healthy donors and cancer patients. The assay was immunoSEQ multiplex PCR, and TCRdb's table has in-frame clones only and misses some. The data show about 130,000 clones, around nine tenths seen once. Sequenced: blood. The receptors derive from a man aged 35-49 years in good health. The CDR3 runs from the conserved cysteine through the conserved F or W. The order of the fields is clone size, D gene, J gene, V gene, CDR3 protein, CDR3 DNA. The D gene is left open where the match is weak. Clone size appears in some rows only: once, few, many, or a class for an expanded clone.

clone size: -
D gene: TRBD1
J gene: TRBJ1-5
V gene: TRBV27
CDR3 protein: CASRQGVLGNQPQHF
CDR3 DNA: TGTGCCAGCAGACAGGGGGTTTTAGGCAATCAGCCCCAGCATTTT

clone size: once
D gene: -
J gene: TRBJ2-3
V gene: TRBV5-1
CDR3 protein: CASSFGPDTQYF
CDR3 DNA: TGCGCCAGCAGCTTCGGCCCAGATACGCAGTATTTT

clone size: -
D gene: -
J gene: TRBJ2-7
V gene: TRBV7-3
CDR3 protein: CASSSTLAYEQYF
CDR3 DNA: TGTGCCAGCAGCTCGACACTAGCCTACGAGCAGTACTTC

clone size: -
D gene: -
J gene: TRBJ2-1
V gene: TRBV3-1/TRBV3-2
CDR3 protein: CASSQELGYERGGWDEQFF
CDR3 DNA: TGTGCCAGCAGCCAAGAGTTAGGGTATGAGAGGGGGGGATGGGATGAGCAGTTCTTC

clone size: -
D gene: TRBD2
J gene: TRBJ2-2
V gene: TRBV30
CDR3 protein: CACGGATGELFF
CDR3 DNA: TGTGCCTGCGGGGGGGCCACCGGGGAGCTGTTTTTT

clone size: -
D gene: -
J gene: TRBJ2-1
V gene: TRBV7-3
CDR3 protein: CASSSYALSSYNEQFF
CDR3 DNA: TGTGCCAGCAGCTCGTACGCCCTGAGCTCCTACAATGAGCAGTTCTTC

clone size: -
D gene: -
J gene: TRBJ2-5
V gene: TRBV27
CDR3 protein: CASSVRGPRETQYF
CDR3 DNA: TGTGCCAGCAGTGTCAGGGGCCCGAGGGAGACCCAGTACTTC

clone size: few
D gene: TRBD1
J gene: TRBJ1-2
V gene: TRBV2
CDR3 protein: CASSTTDRGLYGYTF
CDR3 DNA: TGTGCCAGCAGTACGACGGACAGGGGGCTCTATGGCTACACCTTC

clone size: -
D gene: -
J gene: TRBJ1-3
V gene: TRBV2
CDR3 protein: CASRPTQVPTSGNTIYF
CDR3 DNA: TGTGCCAGCAGACCTACCCAGGTACCGACTTCTGGAAACACCATATATTTT

clone size: -
D gene: TRBD1
J gene: TRBJ1-6
V gene: TRBV4-1
CDR3 protein: CASSQGDRYNSPLHF
CDR3 DNA: TGCGCCAGCAGCCAGGGGGACAGATATAATTCACCCCTCCACTTT

clone size: -
D gene: TRBD2
J gene: TRBJ2-7
V gene: TRBV4-2
CDR3 protein: CASSSSSGGGYEQYF
CDR3 DNA: TGTGCCAGCAGCTCTTCTAGCGGGGGTGGGTACGAGCAGTACTTC

clone size: -
D gene: -
J gene: TRBJ2-2
V gene: TRBV19
CDR3 protein: CASSTNGATGELFF
CDR3 DNA: TGTGCCAGTAGTACTAACGGTGCCACCGGGGAGCTGTTTTTT

clone size: -
D gene: -
J gene: TRBJ1-5
V gene: TRBV7-6
CDR3 protein: CASSLLSGDSAQPQHF
CDR3 DNA: TGTGCCAGCAGCCTATTGTCCGGGGACTCGGCACAGCCCCAGCATTTT

clone size: -
D gene: -
J gene: TRBJ1-3
V gene: TRBV6-1
CDR3 protein: CASSEFLRDGLLSGNTIYF
CDR3 DNA: TGTGCCAGCAGTGAATTCCTCCGGGACGGTCTTCTCTCTGGAAACACCATATATTTT

clone size: -
D gene: -
J gene: TRBJ2-7
V gene: TRBV4-1
CDR3 protein: CASSLTTRSYEQYF
CDR3 DNA: TGCGCCAGCAGCCTAACGACTAGATCCTACGAGCAGTACTTC

clone size: -
D gene: -
J gene: TRBJ2-7
V gene: TRBV7-2
CDR3 protein: CASSFGSATGTYEQYF
CDR3 DNA: TGTGCCAGCAGCTTTGGAAGTGCAACAGGAACCTACGAGCAGTACTTC

clone size: once
D gene: TRBD2
J gene: TRBJ2-1
V gene: TRBV11-3
CDR3 protein: CASSLDGGDYNEQFF
CDR3 DNA: TGTGCCAGCAGCTTAGACGGGGGGGATTACAATGAGCAGTTCTTC

clone size: -
D gene: -
J gene: TRBJ1-6
V gene: TRBV9
CDR3 protein: CASSPTDGYNSPLHF
CDR3 DNA: TGTGCCAGCAGCCCTACGGACGGATATAATTCACCCCTCCACTTT

clone size: -
D gene: -
J gene: TRBJ2-1
V gene: TRBV24-1
CDR3 protein: CATSEVGIGQFF
CDR3 DNA: TGTGCCACCAGTGAGGTAGGGATCGGGCAGTTCTTC

clone size: -
D gene: -
J gene: TRBJ1-1
V gene: TRBV19
CDR3 protein: CASSTRHTRTEAFF
CDR3 DNA: TGTGCCAGTAGTACCCGACACACGAGGACTGAAGCTTTCTTT

clone size: -
D gene: -
J gene: TRBJ2-1
V gene: TRBV5-1
CDR3 protein: CASSLIPSPSNEQFF
CDR3 DNA: TGCGCCAGCAGCTTGATCCCTAGCCCGAGTAATGAGCAGTTCTTC

clone size: -
D gene: -
J gene: TRBJ1-4
V gene: TRBV6-6
CDR3 protein: CASSFPESSANEKLFF
CDR3 DNA: TGTGCCAGCAGTTTCCCGGAATCGTCAGCTAATGAAAAACTGTTTTTT

clone size: once
D gene: TRBD1
J gene: TRBJ2-1
V gene: TRBV11-2
CDR3 protein: CASSLGDSYNEQFF
CDR3 DNA: TGTGCCAGCAGCCTAGGGGACAGTTACAATGAGCAGTTCTTC

clone size: -
D gene: -
J gene: TRBJ2-1
V gene: TRBV6-5
CDR3 protein: CASAGGYNEQFF
CDR3 DNA: TGTGCCAGCGCAGGCGGTTACAATGAGCAGTTCTTC

clone size: -
D gene: -
J gene: TRBJ2-7
V gene: TRBV7-9
CDR3 protein: CASSLDRYSYEQYF
CDR3 DNA: TGTGCCAGCAGCTTAGACAGGTACTCCTACGAGCAGTACTTC

clone size: -
D gene: -
J gene: TRBJ2-2
V gene: TRBV2
CDR3 protein: CASSGGLRTGELFF
CDR3 DNA: TGTGCCAGCAGTGGGGGACTCCGTACCGGGGAGCTGTTTTTT

clone size: once
D gene: -
J gene: TRBJ1-4
V gene: TRBV25-1
CDR3 protein: CASSEFIGENEKLFF
CDR3 DNA: TGTGCCAGCAGTGAATTTATCGGGGAAAATGAAAAACTGTTTTTT

clone size: -
D gene: -
J gene: TRBJ1-4
V gene: TRBV5-1
CDR3 protein: CASADPQGTNEKLFF
CDR3 DNA: TGCGCCAGCGCCGATCCACAGGGCACTAATGAAAAACTGTTTTTT

clone size: -
D gene: -
J gene: TRBJ1-4
V gene: TRBV5-6
CDR3 protein: CASSLGGRLFF
CDR3 DNA: TGTGCCAGCAGCTTGGGGGGGCGACTGTTTTTT

clone size: -
D gene: -
J gene: TRBJ1-3
V gene: TRBV7-6
CDR3 protein: CASSLAAGFGNTIYF
CDR3 DNA: TGTGCCAGCAGCTTAGCGGCCGGATTCGGAAACACCATATATTTT

clone size: -
D gene: -
J gene: TRBJ2-7
V gene: TRBV7-8
CDR3 protein: CASSPRVLSYEQYF
CDR3 DNA: TGTGCCAGCAGCCCACGGGTCCTCTCGTACGAGCAGTACTTC

clone size: -
D gene: -
J gene: TRBJ1-3
V gene: TRBV5-5
CDR3 protein: CASSLQGPGNTIYF
CDR3 DNA: TGTGCCAGCAGCTTGCAGGGCCCTGGAAACACCATATATTTT

clone size: -
D gene: -
J gene: TRBJ2-5
V gene: TRBV10-3
CDR3 protein: CAIRDLGQETQYF
CDR3 DNA: TGTGCCATCAGAGATCTGGGGCAAGAGACCCAGTACTTC

clone size: -
D gene: TRBD2
J gene: TRBJ2-2
V gene: TRBV11-3
CDR3 protein: CASSSETGGGTGELFF
CDR3 DNA: TGTGCCAGCAGCTCCGAGACGGGAGGGGGCACCGGGGAGCTGTTTTTT

clone size: few
D gene: -
J gene: TRBJ2-1
V gene: TRBV7-9
CDR3 protein: CASSLGDARLHEQFF
CDR3 DNA: TGTGCCAGCAGCTTAGGGGACGCCCGGCTCCATGAGCAGTTCTTC

clone size: -
D gene: TRBD1
J gene: TRBJ1-2
V gene: TRBV28
CDR3 protein: CASSNPQGVTYGYTF
CDR3 DNA: TGTGCCAGCAGCAATCCACAGGGGGTGACCTATGGCTACACCTTC

clone size: -
D gene: -
J gene: TRBJ1-2
V gene: TRBV1
CDR3 protein: CTSTNGTPGYTF
CDR3 DNA: TGCACCAGCACCAACGGGACTCCCGGTTACACCTTC

clone size: few
D gene: -
J gene: TRBJ2-3
V gene: TRBV5-1
CDR3 protein: CASASGGQRDTQYF
CDR3 DNA: TGCGCCAGCGCCTCGGGGGGCCAACGAGATACGCAGTATTTT

clone size: -
D gene: -
J gene: TRBJ1-6
V gene: TRBV5-1
CDR3 protein: CASSFGGTVNSPLHF
CDR3 DNA: TGCGCCAGCAGCTTTGGGGGGACGGTGAATTCACCCCTCCACTTT

clone size: -
D gene: TRBD1
J gene: TRBJ1-1
V gene: TRBV19
CDR3 protein: CASSTLQGVGTEAFF
CDR3 DNA: TGTGCCAGTAGTACGTTACAGGGGGTAGGCACTGAAGCTTTCTTT

clone size: -
D gene: -
J gene: TRBJ1-1
V gene: TRBV11-2
CDR3 protein: CASSLSMGGGTEAFF
CDR3 DNA: TGTGCCAGCAGCTTGTCTATGGGAGGGGGCACTGAAGCTTTCTTT

clone size: -
D gene: -
J gene: TRBJ2-5
V gene: TRBV6-6
CDR3 protein: CASSLRGGGRETQYF
CDR3 DNA: TGTGCCAGCAGTCTCAGGGGAGGGGGGCGAGAGACCCAGTACTTC

clone size: -
D gene: -
J gene: TRBJ2-5
V gene: TRBV5-4
CDR3 protein: CASSLEVRDPQETQYF
CDR3 DNA: TGTGCCAGCAGCTTGGAGGTTCGGGACCCCCAAGAGACCCAGTACTTC

clone size: -
D gene: -
J gene: TRBJ2-3
V gene: TRBV19
CDR3 protein: CASSPGRGTDTQYF
CDR3 DNA: TGTGCCAGTAGTCCCGGGCGGGGCACAGATACGCAGTATTTT

clone size: few
D gene: -
J gene: TRBJ1-1
V gene: TRBV7-3
CDR3 protein: CASSFSSNTEAFF
CDR3 DNA: TGTGCCAGCAGCTTTTCATCGAACACTGAAGCTTTCTTT

clone size: -
D gene: TRBD2
J gene: TRBJ2-1
V gene: TRBV28
CDR3 protein: CASTSGAGVHEQFF
CDR3 DNA: TGTGCCAGCACTAGCGGGGCGGGCGTCCATGAGCAGTTCTTC

clone size: few
D gene: TRBD1
J gene: TRBJ1-1
V gene: TRBV6-6
CDR3 protein: CASRAGTGGFTEAFF
CDR3 DNA: TGTGCCAGCAGAGCCGGGACAGGGGGATTCACTGAAGCTTTCTTT

clone size: -
D gene: -
J gene: TRBJ2-1
V gene: TRBV30
CDR3 protein: CAWTLRGHREQFF
CDR3 DNA: TGTGCCTGGACCCTACGGGGGCACCGTGAGCAGTTCTTC

clone size: few
D gene: -
J gene: TRBJ1-5
V gene: TRBV3-1/TRBV3-2
CDR3 protein: CASSQGTANQPQHF
CDR3 DNA: TGTGCCAGCAGCCAGGGGACGGCCAATCAGCCCCAGCATTTT

clone size: -
D gene: TRBD1
J gene: TRBJ2-3
V gene: TRBV5-1
CDR3 protein: CASSPSPGTGDTQYF
CDR3 DNA: TGCGCCAGCAGCCCGAGTCCGGGGACAGGAGATACGCAGTATTTT

clone size: -
D gene: -
J gene: TRBJ1-4
V gene: TRBV9
CDR3 protein: CASSANFNEKLFF
CDR3 DNA: TGTGCCAGCAGCGCGAACTTTAATGAAAAACTGTTTTTT

clone size: once
D gene: -
J gene: TRBJ1-4
V gene: TRBV4-2
CDR3 protein: CASSQGFRGGDEKLFF
CDR3 DNA: TGTGCCAGCAGCCAAGGGTTTCGGGGTGGGGATGAAAAACTGTTTTTT

clone size: -
D gene: -
J gene: TRBJ1-6
V gene: TRBV21-1
CDR3 protein: CASSLKAESGDSSYNSPLHF
CDR3 DNA: TGTGCCAGCAGCCTCAAGGCCGAATCAGGGGACAGCTCCTATAATTCACCCCTCCACTTT

clone size: -
D gene: TRBD1
J gene: TRBJ1-6
V gene: TRBV7-2
CDR3 protein: CASSPGGTYNSPLHF
CDR3 DNA: TGTGCCAGCAGCCCAGGGGGGACCTATAATTCACCCCTCCACTTT

clone size: -
D gene: TRBD2
J gene: TRBJ2-5
V gene: TRBV3-1/TRBV3-2
CDR3 protein: CASSQGTSGGPWETQYF
CDR3 DNA: TGTGCCAGCAGCCAAGGGACTAGCGGGGGACCTTGGGAGACCCAGTACTTC

clone size: -
D gene: -
J gene: TRBJ2-4
V gene: TRBV5-6
CDR3 protein: CASSLRGTQNIQYF
CDR3 DNA: TGTGCCAGCAGCTTGAGGGGTACCCAAAACATTCAGTACTTC

clone size: -
D gene: -
J gene: TRBJ1-1
V gene: TRBV19
CDR3 protein: CASRVGSVNTEAFF
CDR3 DNA: TGTGCCAGTAGGGTGGGCAGTGTGAACACTGAAGCTTTCTTT

clone size: -
D gene: -
J gene: TRBJ2-5
V gene: TRBV5-1
CDR3 protein: CASSLDQGRQETQYF
CDR3 DNA: TGCGCCAGCAGCTTGGATCAAGGGCGTCAGGAGACCCAGTACTTC

clone size: -
D gene: -
J gene: TRBJ2-3
V gene: TRBV5-1
CDR3 protein: CASSPWTVTDTQYF
CDR3 DNA: TGCGCCAGCAGCCCATGGACAGTAACAGATACGCAGTATTTT